This T cell receptor (beta chain) is from a study of blood T cell repertoires in COVID-19. The protocol was immunoSEQ multiplex PCR, while the TCRdb copy is restricted to in-frame clones and leaves out a portion. The sample carries some 260,000 clones, around 89% recorded once. Participants came from roughly 25 US areas, aged about 18 to 90 years. The source of this sequence is a man aged 40-49 years who had recovered from COVID-19. The specimen was PBMCs or T cells enriched from blood (not recorded which).

CDR3 sequence: CASSLKDRDIQLSEKLFF. Written as DNA, the CDR3 is TGTGCCAGCAGCTTAAAGGACAGGGATATACAACTAAGTGAAAAACTGTTTTTT. The gene calls are TRBV11-3 and TRBJ1-4; TRBD1 agrees at 8 bases. Unmatched junction bases numbered 15, after V lost 2 bases and J lost 7 bases. The CDR3 loop spans 18 amino acids. Germline V gene lookup returns CDR1 SGHNT and CDR2 YENEEA.